This T cell receptor beta chain was observed in a study of blood T cell repertoires in COVID-19. Study at large: Acute and convalescent COVID-19 specimens originated in the United States, Italy and Spain.

In the authors' methods: Estimation of nucleated cell counts was performed using reference gene primer amplification. Here immunoSEQ multiplex PCR was the method, and the copy in TCRdb shows in-frame clones only, minus some. V, J and clone size are taken as reported in that table, and D and trimming were inferred from the DNA itself. The table shows about 250,000 clones, with approximately 90% occurring only once. Per germline, CDR1 SGDLS and CDR2 YYNGEE. This CDR3 region has 14 residues. V shed 4 bases and J shed 1 base, with 9 bases lying between them. The rearrangement uses TRBV9 and TRBJ1-5; TRBD1 is a possible D gene (5 bases). The sample was peripheral blood. The receptor was derived from a man between 18 and 35 years old with active or convalescent COVID-19. The CDR3 DNA reads TGTGCCAGCAGCCGGGGGGAGAGCAATCAGCCCCAGCATTTT. Encoded protein: CASSRGESNQPQHF.